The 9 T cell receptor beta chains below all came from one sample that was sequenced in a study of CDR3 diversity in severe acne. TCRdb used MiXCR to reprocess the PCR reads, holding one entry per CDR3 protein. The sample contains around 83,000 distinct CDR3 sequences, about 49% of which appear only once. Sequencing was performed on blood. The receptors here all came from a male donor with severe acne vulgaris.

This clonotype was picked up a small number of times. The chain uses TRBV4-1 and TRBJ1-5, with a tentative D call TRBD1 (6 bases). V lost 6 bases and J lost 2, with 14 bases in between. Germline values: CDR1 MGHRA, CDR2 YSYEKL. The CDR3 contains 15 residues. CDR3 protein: CASSPQGLGNQPQHF. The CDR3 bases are TGCGCCAGCAGTCCACAGGGTTTAGGCAATCAGCCCCAGCATTTT.

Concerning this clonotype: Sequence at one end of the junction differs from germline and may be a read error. This CDR3 is CASSQEGQEETQYF. The CDR3 DNA reads as TGCGCCAGCAGCCAAGAAGGCCAGGAGGAGACCCAGTACTTC. This chain joins TRBV2 and TRBJ2-5; D is unresolved. The CDR3 contains 14 residues. CDR1 and CDR2 (germline): SNHLY, FYNNEI.

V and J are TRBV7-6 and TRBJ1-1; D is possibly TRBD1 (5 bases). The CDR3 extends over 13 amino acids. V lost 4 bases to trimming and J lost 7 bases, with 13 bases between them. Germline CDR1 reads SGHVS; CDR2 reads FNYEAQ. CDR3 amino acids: CASSSLGDVEAFF. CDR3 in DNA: TGTGCCAGCAGCTCCTTAGGGGATGTTGAAGCTTTCTTT.

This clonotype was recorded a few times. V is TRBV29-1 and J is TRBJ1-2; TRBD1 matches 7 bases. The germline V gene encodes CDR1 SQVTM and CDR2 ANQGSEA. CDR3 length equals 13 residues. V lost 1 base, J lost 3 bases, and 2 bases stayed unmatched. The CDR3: CSVEAGTDYGYTF. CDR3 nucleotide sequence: TGCAGCGTTGAAGCCGGGACAGACTATGGCTACACCTTC.

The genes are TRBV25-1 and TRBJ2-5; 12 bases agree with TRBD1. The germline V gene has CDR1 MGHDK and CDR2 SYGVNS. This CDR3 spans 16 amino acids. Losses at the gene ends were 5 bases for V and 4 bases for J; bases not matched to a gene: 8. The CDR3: CASSRSGTGGAETQYF. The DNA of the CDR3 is TGTGCCAGCAGTAGATCCGGGACAGGGGGCGCAGAGACCCAGTACTTC.

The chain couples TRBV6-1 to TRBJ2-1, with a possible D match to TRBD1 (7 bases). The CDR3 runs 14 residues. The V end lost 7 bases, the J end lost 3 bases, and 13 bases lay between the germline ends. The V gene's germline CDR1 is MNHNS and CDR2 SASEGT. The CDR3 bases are TGTGCCAGCATAGGGCAGGGGGGCTACAATGAGCAGTTCTTC. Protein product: CASIGQGGYNEQFF.

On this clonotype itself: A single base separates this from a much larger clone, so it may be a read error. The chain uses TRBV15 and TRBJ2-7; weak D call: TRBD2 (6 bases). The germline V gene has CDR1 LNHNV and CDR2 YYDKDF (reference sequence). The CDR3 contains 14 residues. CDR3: CATSGERASYEQYV. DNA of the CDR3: TGTGCCACCAGCGGAGAGCGGGCTTCCTACGAGCAGTACGTC.

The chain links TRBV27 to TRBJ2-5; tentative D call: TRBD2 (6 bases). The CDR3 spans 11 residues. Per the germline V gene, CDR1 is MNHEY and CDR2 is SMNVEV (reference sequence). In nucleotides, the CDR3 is TGTGCGCGACGGGAGACGGAGACCCAGTACTTC. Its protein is CARRETETQYF.

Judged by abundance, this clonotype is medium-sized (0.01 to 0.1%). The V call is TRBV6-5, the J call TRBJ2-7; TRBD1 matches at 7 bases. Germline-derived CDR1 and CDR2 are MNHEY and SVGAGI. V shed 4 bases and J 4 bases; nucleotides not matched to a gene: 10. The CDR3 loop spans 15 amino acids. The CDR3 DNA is TGTGCCAGCAGTTCGGGGACAGCCCAGTTTTACGAGCAGTACTTC. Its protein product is CASSSGTAQFYEQYF.